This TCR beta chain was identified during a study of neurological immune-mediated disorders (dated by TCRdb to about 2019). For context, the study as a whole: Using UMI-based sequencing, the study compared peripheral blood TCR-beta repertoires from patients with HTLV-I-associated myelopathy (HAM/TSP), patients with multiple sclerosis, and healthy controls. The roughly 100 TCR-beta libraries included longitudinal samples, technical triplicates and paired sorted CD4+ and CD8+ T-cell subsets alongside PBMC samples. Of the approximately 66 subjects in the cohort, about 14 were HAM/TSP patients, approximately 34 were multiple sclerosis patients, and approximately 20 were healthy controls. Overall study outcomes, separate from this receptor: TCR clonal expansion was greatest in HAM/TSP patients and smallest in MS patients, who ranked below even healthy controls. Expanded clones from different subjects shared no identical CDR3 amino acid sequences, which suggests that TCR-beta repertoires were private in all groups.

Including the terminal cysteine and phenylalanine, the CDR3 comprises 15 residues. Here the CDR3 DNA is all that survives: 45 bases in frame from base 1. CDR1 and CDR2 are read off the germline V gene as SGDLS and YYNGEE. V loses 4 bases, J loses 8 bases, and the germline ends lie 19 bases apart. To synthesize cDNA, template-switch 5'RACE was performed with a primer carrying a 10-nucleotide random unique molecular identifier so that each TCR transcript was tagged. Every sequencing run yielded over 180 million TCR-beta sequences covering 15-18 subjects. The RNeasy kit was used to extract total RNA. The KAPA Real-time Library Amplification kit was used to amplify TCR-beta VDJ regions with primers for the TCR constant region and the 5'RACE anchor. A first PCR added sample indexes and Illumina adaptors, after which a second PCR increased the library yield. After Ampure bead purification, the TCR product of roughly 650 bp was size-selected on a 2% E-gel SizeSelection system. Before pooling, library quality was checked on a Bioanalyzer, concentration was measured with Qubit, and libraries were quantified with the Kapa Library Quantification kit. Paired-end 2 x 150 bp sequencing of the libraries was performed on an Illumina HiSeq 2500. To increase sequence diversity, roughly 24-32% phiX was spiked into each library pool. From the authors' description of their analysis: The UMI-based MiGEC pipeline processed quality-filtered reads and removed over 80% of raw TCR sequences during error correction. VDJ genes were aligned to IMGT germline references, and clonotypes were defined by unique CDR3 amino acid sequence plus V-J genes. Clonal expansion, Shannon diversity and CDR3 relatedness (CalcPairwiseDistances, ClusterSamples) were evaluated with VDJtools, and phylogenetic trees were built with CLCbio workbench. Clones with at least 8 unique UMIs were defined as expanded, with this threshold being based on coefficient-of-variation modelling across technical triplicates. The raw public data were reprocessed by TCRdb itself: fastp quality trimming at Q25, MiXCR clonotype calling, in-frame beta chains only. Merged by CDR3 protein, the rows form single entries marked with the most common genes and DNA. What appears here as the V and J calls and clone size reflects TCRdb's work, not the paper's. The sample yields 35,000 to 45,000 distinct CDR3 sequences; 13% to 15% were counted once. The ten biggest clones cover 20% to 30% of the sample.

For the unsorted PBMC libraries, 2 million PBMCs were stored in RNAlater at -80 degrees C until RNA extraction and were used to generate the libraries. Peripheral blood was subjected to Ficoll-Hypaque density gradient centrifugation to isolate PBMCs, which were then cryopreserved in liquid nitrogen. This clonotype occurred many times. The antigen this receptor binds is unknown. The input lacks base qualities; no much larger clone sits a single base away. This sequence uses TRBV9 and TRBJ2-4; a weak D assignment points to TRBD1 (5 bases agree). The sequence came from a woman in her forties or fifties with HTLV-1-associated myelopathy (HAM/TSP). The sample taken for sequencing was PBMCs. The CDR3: CASSLFGHTVDIQYF. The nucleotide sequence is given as TGTGCCAGCAGCCTTTTCGGACATACCGTGGACATTCAGTACTTC.